This T cell receptor (beta chain) was retrieved from a study of memory CD4+ T cells and cytomegalovirus serostatus. Study as a whole: Healthy Belgian adult donors included about 10 CMV-positive and approximately 25 CMV-negative people.

Study-wide results and limits: The CMV-associated TCR signature appears largely within the CD4+ memory repertoire. Each of approximately 70 CMV-associated TCRbeta sequences occurred in one to five individuals.

Some clones are missing from TCRdb's copy, which holds only in-frame ones; the method was immunoSEQ multiplex PCR. Among about 62,000 clones listed, 76% were seen once. Germline V gene data show CDR1 as SGHAT and CDR2 as FQNNGV. Trimming stripped 5 bases from V and 6 bases from J, with 12 bases between. This CDR3 is 13 amino acids long. This clone was recorded a few times. Its antigen is not known. Single viable CD3+CD4+CD8-CD45RO+ cells were sorted as the memory CD4+ T cells. Serum IgG to CMV pp150, pp28, p38 and p52 defined serostatus. This TCR came from an adult in good health and CMV-seropositive. The gene calls are TRBV11-2 and TRBJ2-3; possible D gene TRBD1, 6 bases. The specimen was memory CD4+ T cells from blood. The CDR3 loop reads CASSLRTVDTQYF. The CDR3 region has the DNA TGTGCCAGCAGCCTTAGGACAGTTGATACGCAGTATTTT.